The rows below give T cell receptor beta chains drawn from one sample of a study of T-cell reconstitution after alpha-beta-depleted transplantation in children. TCRdb fed the PCR reads into MiXCR, producing one record per CDR3 protein. The profile shows some 600,000 distinct CDR3 sequences, roughly 17% of them singletons. This specimen consisted of PBMCs from the stem cell graft donor, obtained from the stem cell graft. The receptor set was obtained from a human donor who donated a stem cell graft to a child with acute myeloid leukemia. Both conserved end residues are part of each CDR3. The D gene is left open where the match is weak. Expanded clones get a size class; other rows say once, few or many, or leave the size out.

v_call	j_call	cdr3_length	d_call	clone_size	cdr3_aa	cdr3_nt
TRBV12-3/TRBV12-4	TRBJ2-1	13	-	-	CASSLSLSGEQFF	TGTGCCAGCAGTTTAAGCCTTAGCGGTGAGCAGTTCTTC
TRBV7-2	TRBJ2-7	14	TRBD2	few	CASSWTSGGVEQYF	TGTGCCAGCAGCTGGACTAGCGGGGGGGTCGAGCAGTACTTC
TRBV20-1	TRBJ1-6	13	TRBD1	many	CSAVQGRNSPLHF	TGCAGTGCTGTACAGGGGCGTAATTCACCCCTCCACTTT
TRBV28	TRBJ2-1	16	TRBD2	many	CAFSGTSGAAYNEQFF	TGTGCCTTCTCCGGGACTAGCGGGGCAGCCTACAATGAGCAGTTCTTC
TRBV11-1	TRBJ2-1	12	-	-	CASSYKGNEQFF	TGTGCCAGCAGCTACAAGGGTAATGAGCAGTTCTTC
TRBV7-2	TRBJ1-6	15	-	-	CASSQNGGLWSPLHF	TGTGCCAGCAGCCAAAACGGGGGGCTATGGTCACCCCTCCACTTT
TRBV6-1	TRBJ2-5	15	-	many	CASRPDRWGKETQYF	TGTGCCAGCAGGCCGGACAGATGGGGCAAAGAGACCCAGTACTTC
TRBV13	TRBJ1-3	15	-	many	CASSLGGQGGNTIYF	TGTGCCAGCAGCCTGGGGGGGCAGGGCGGAAACACCATATATTTT
TRBV6-5	TRBJ1-2	16	TRBD1	many	CASSYRDSGSNYGYTF	TGTGCCAGCAGTTACAGGGACAGTGGCAGTAACTATGGCTACACCTTC
TRBV2	TRBJ2-3	15	TRBD1	-	CASIRTGGLGDTQYF	TGTGCCAGCATAAGGACAGGGGGCTTGGGAGATACGCAGTATTTT
TRBV6-2/TRBV6-3	TRBJ1-1	20	-	few	CASGTRGDLRGPKGNTEAFF	TGTGCCAGCGGAACGCGGGGAGATCTACGGGGCCCCAAGGGAAACACTGAAGCTTTCTTT
TRBV20-1	TRBJ2-2	16	TRBD2	few	CSARDGAGGGTGELFF	TGCAGTGCTAGAGACGGAGCGGGGGGCGGGACCGGGGAGCTGTTTTTT